This T cell receptor (beta chain) stems from a study of blood T cell repertoires in COVID-19. Study context: Some COVID-19 samples were acute and others convalescent; all came from the United States, Italy and Spain.

Participants' reported clinical history set cohort assignment. All recovered Cohort 3 donors got two negative PCRs, got clearance, or saw symptom resolution. TCRdb's copy holds only in-frame clones and misses some; the assay was immunoSEQ multiplex PCR. This sample yields around 250,000 clones, of which 80% to 90% are seen a single time; roughly a sixth belongs to the top ten. This clone has more than one count but fewer than ten. The CDR3 covers 14 residues. From germline, CDR1 is MNHNY and CDR2 SVGAGI (reference sequence). The V end lost 4 bases, the J end lost 4 bases, and 13 bases lay between the germline ends.

The receptor's source is a man in his late teens or twenties who had recovered from COVID-19. Material for sequencing was PBMCs or T cells enriched from blood (not recorded which). The chain carries TRBV6-6 and TRBJ2-5; tentative D call: TRBD2 (6 bases). CDR3 sequence (DNA): TGTGCCAGCAGTTCCCAGGGCGGGGTAGAGACCCAGTACTTC. As protein: CASSSQGGVETQYF.